Below are 12 T cell receptor beta chains sequenced from a single sample in a study of T cell responses to AZD1222 COVID-19 vaccine. Some clones are missing from TCRdb's copy, which holds only in-frame ones; the method was immunoSEQ multiplex PCR. The sample contains over 130,000 clones, just over 85% of which appear only once. The starting material was peripheral blood, obtained on day 0 of AZD1222 vaccination. Source of these receptors: an adult in good health.

The J gene is TRBJ2-1, the V gene TRBV18, with 13 bases lining up with TRBD2. The CDR3 totals 14 residues. Germline CDR1 reads KGHSH; CDR2 reads LQKENI. V trimming: 6 bases; J trimming: 14 bases; junction bases outside the gene matches: 10. CDR3 residues: CASSLDGLAGVEFF. CDR3 nucleotides: TGTGCCAGCTCCTTAGACGGACTAGCGGGAGTCGAGTTCTTC.

This clone was detected a few times. The chain is built from TRBV30 and TRBJ2-7; weak D call: TRBD1 (6 bases). CDR3 length: 16 amino acids. V lost 4 bases and J 0 bases, leaving 19 bases between the germline ends. From germline, CDR1 is GTSNPN and CDR2 SVGIG (reference sequence). This CDR3 reads CAWTGRKGESSYEQYF. The DNA of the CDR3 is TGTGCCTGGACCGGGCGGAAGGGGGAAAGCTCCTACGAGCAGTACTTC.

The V and J genes are TRBV3-1 (or the pseudogene TRBV3-2) and TRBJ1-2, with D maybe TRBD1 (5 bases). Trimming took 1 base from V and 3 from J, leaving 9 bases between them. The CDR3 is 14 residues long. Per the germline V gene, CDR1 is LGHDT and CDR2 is YNNKEL (reference sequence). The CDR3 spells CASSQGETDYGYTF. For the CDR3, the DNA is TGTGCCAGCAGCCAAGGGGAGACAGACTATGGCTACACCTTC.

V and J are TRBV5-1 and TRBJ2-1; perhaps TRBD2 as D (5 bases). In germline, CDR1 is SGHRS, CDR2 YFSETQ. The CDR3 consists of 15 residues. V lost 4 bases and J 4 bases, leaving 15 bases between the germline ends. The CDR3 loop reads CASSLASRGYNEQFF. The CDR3 DNA sequence: TGCGCCAGCAGCCTGGCTAGCCGGGGATACAATGAGCAGTTCTTC.

This rearrangement joins TRBV3-1 (or the pseudogene TRBV3-2) to TRBJ2-5, with 8 bases identical to TRBD1. The V segment lost 2 bases and the J segment 5 bases; nucleotides outside the gene matches: 4. The CDR3 is 14 residues long. CDR1 and CDR2 from the germline V gene are LGHDT and YNNKEL (reference sequence). CDR3 sequence: CASSQTGGRETQYF. The CDR3 DNA follows: TGTGCCAGCAGCCAAACAGGGGGTCGGGAGACCCAGTACTTC.

The table lists this clone with a few counts. The chain is built from TRBV19 and TRBJ2-7, with 8 bases fitting TRBD1. CDR1 and CDR2 from the germline V gene are LNHDA and SQIVND (reference sequence). The CDR3 spans 13 residues. The junction had 4 bases not matched to a gene; V was cut back by 6 bases and J by 3 bases. The CDR3 region has the DNA TGTGCCAGTAGCCCGGGACAGGTCTACGAGCAGTACTTC. It is translated as CASSPGQVYEQYF.

The genes are TRBV27 and TRBJ1-5; TRBD1 agrees at 7 bases. Germline V lookup: CDR1 MNHEY, CDR2 SMNVEV (reference sequence). The CDR3 totals 15 residues. The V gene end was trimmed by 5 bases and the J gene end by 2 bases; junction bases not matched to a gene: 6. Here the CDR3 reads CASSPPDRGNQPQHF. For the CDR3, the DNA is TGTGCCAGCAGTCCGCCTGACAGGGGCAATCAGCCCCAGCATTTT.

V and J are TRBV28 and TRBJ2-7; no reliable D call. The V and J ends lost 1 base and 5 bases respectively, with 0 bases between them. In germline, CDR1 is MDHEN, CDR2 SYDVKM. The CDR3 is 10 amino acids. The CDR3 loop is CASSLYEQYF. CDR3 DNA: TGTGCCAGCAGTTTATACGAGCAGTACTTC.

The J gene is TRBJ2-2, the V gene TRBV2; perhaps TRBD1 as D (6 bases). The V gene's germline CDR1 is SNHLY and CDR2 FYNNEI. Trimming left V 2 bases short and J 4 bases short, with 14 bases between. This CDR3 is 16 amino acids long. CDR3 nucleotide sequence: TGTGCCAGCAGTGAAAGGGGGAGAATTTCCACCGGGGAGCTGTTTTTT. It codes for CASSERGRISTGELFF.

This clone appeared once. The V and J genes are TRBV27 and TRBJ1-4; D might be TRBD1 (5 bases). Germline V CDR1 and CDR2: MNHEY, SMNVEV (reference sequence). CDR3 length equals 18 residues. Between the trimmed V and J ends, which lost 4 bases and 9 bases, there was a span of 27 bases. As DNA, the CDR3 is TGTGCCAGCAGTTCATCGGGAAGGGACGCCAAAATGAGGAAAAAACTGTTTTTT. Amino acids: CASSSSGRDAKMRKKLFF.

The chain is built from TRBV25-1 and TRBJ1-6; D not certain. Trimming cost V 8 bases and J 7 bases, with 12 bases left between them. The CDR3 extends over 13 amino acids. CDR1 is MGHDK and CDR2 is SYGVNS in the germline V gene. For the CDR3, the DNA is TGTGCCAGCGGCCCTGCCCACAATTCACCCCTCCACTTT. Its protein product is CASGPAHNSPLHF.

The chain uses TRBV30 and TRBJ1-1; the D is unclear. With 5 bases removed from V and 0 bases from J, the gap between germline ends came to 7 bases. CDR1 and CDR2 (germline): GTSNPN, SVGIG (reference sequence). The CDR3 covers 12 residues. Here the CDR3 DNA reads TGTGCCTGGCAGGACTTGAACACTGAAGCTTTCTTT. It is translated as CAWQDLNTEAFF.